This TCR beta chain stems from a study of neurological immune-mediated disorders. Study-wide results and caveats: Across subjects, expanded clones had no CDR3 amino acid sequences in common, pointing to private repertoires in all groups.

Trimming pared 8 bases from V and 3 bases from J, leaving 17 bases between. CDR1 and CDR2 (germline): ENHRY, SYGVKD. The CDR3 extends over 14 amino acids. This clonotype was seen ten or more times. Antigen: not known. Whenever a sequencing run was performed, it yielded over 200 million TCR-beta sequences from 15-18 subjects. TCRdb passed the 5' RACE reads through MiXCR, listing each CDR3 protein once. This sample carries roughly 80,000 distinct CDR3 sequences, roughly 18% of them seen once, and the ten largest clones take 15%. Volunteers from a blood bank in Maryland, USA, made up the healthy controls. Where libraries were unsorted, they were derived from 2 million PBMCs stored at -80 degrees C.

This clonotype was obtained from a middle-aged woman in good health. Sequencing was done on a sample of PBMCs. The gene calls are TRBV10-3 and TRBJ2-7, with D tentatively TRBD2 (7 bases). The CDR3 here is CAIAGAFFNYEQYF. The CDR3 DNA reads TGTGCCATCGCGGGGGCCTTCTTCAACTACGAGCAGTACTTC.